The T cell receptor beta chain described here comes from a study of radiation and T cells in renal cell carcinoma. Study outcomes and limitations: In nephrectomy-only tumors, top 100 clonotypes averaged roughly 45%, versus around 50% irradiated. Irradiated tumors held more dominant CDR3 motifs than control tumors.

This table comes from immunoSEQ multiplex PCR, and its TCRdb copy is limited to in-frame clones, with some not included. The table includes 20,000 to 30,000 clones, roughly 64% detected once. Treatment reported: treatment-naive control, cytoreductive nephrectomy. Treatment-naive patients without radiation supplied the control tumors at nephrectomy. Clear cell pathology was present in this patient's renal cell carcinoma. Comments on this clone: Its antigen is currently unknown.

This receptor was taken from a man aged 35 to 55 with renal cell carcinoma. The material sequenced was tumor tissue, taken from a patient whose treatment was nephrectomy without radiotherapy.

This chain's CDR3 is CSVLAEAGKQLFF. The CDR3 DNA reads as TGCAGCGTTCTAGCGGAGGCAGGGAAGCAACTGTTTTTT. The rearrangement joins TRBV29-1 to TRBJ1-4, with TRBD1 as a possible D gene (5 bases). The CDR3 sequence is 13 residues long. V lost 5 bases to trimming and J lost 12 bases, with 19 bases between them. CDR1 and CDR2 (germline): SQVTM, ANQGSEA.